Shown below are 23 T cell receptor beta chains from a single sample sequenced in a study of patients and donors after allogeneic stem cell transplantation. TCRdb processed the RT-PCR reads anew with MiXCR; each CDR3 protein has one entry. The data show about 70,000 distinct CDR3 sequences, more than 20% seen once. The material sequenced was blood, either unsorted or a sorted T cell fraction (not recorded which). All receptors derive from a human donor who was either an allogeneic HSCT recipient or a stem cell or donor lymphocyte infusion donor (not recorded which). It is not recorded whose cells these are; they may come from a transplant donor.

The gene calls are TRBV5-5 and TRBJ1-2; 8 bases are a match to TRBD1. The CDR3 has 14 residues. CDR1 and CDR2 from the germline V gene are SGHKS and YYEKEE (reference sequence). The V and J ends lost 3 bases and 8 bases, in that order; junction bases with no gene match: 9. The CDR3 region has the DNA TGTGCCAGCAGCTCTTCGACAGGGGCGGCGGGCTACACCTTC. Its protein is CASSSSTGAAGYTF. Based on the CDR3 plus reference TRBV5-5 and TRBJ1-2, the full variable domain is DAGVTQSPTHLIKTRGQQVTLRCSPISGHKSVSWYQQVLGQGPQFIFQYYEKEERGRGNFPDRFSARQFPNYSSELNVNALLLGDSALYLCASSSSTGAAGYTFGSGTRLTVV.

The genes are TRBV2 and TRBJ2-5; 11 nucleotides agree with TRBD2. CDR3 length: 16 residues. The ends lost 6 bases at V and 1 base at J; junction bases unmatched: 7. Per the germline V gene, CDR1 is SNHLY and CDR2 is FYNNEI. Here the CDR3 DNA reads TGTGCCAGCAGGGCCGGCGGGACTAGCGGCCAAGAGACCCAGTACTTC. The encoded protein is CASRAGGTSGQETQYF.

This clonotype was seen more than once but under ten times. This chain uses TRBV7-9 with TRBJ1-2; D gene uncertain. The length of the CDR3 is 15 residues. CDR1 SEHNR and CDR2 FQNEAQ come from the germline V gene (reference sequence). V lost 7 bases and J lost 4, with 19 bases in between. The CDR3 loop reads CASIPLNEGVYGYTF. As DNA, the CDR3 is TGTGCCAGCATCCCCCTTAATGAGGGCGTCTATGGCTACACCTTC. Full variable domain (outside the CDR3, taken from reference TRBV7-9 and TRBJ1-2): DTGVSQNPRHKITKRGQNVTFRCDPISEHNRLYWYRQTLGQGPEFLTYFQNEAQLEKSRLLSDRFSAERPKGSFSTLEIQRTEQGDSAMYLCASIPLNEGVYGYTFGSGTRLTVV.

This clonotype was found a few times. V and J are TRBV6-5 and TRBJ1-2, with TRBD1 matching 9 bases. Trimming removed 4 bases from V and 3 bases from J; junction bases left unmatched: 12. The CDR3 is 17 amino acids. Germline CDR1 reads MNHEY; CDR2 reads SVGAGI. The CDR3 DNA follows: TGTGCCAGCAGTTGTCAACCCCCGGGACAGGGATACTATGGCTACACCTTC. Protein product: CASSCQPPGQGYYGYTF.

This clonotype was seen only a few times. J is TRBJ2-1 and V is TRBV10-3; D might be TRBD1 or TRBD2, each matching 6 bases. Germline V lookup: CDR1 ENHRY, CDR2 SYGVKD. The germline V and J ends were trimmed by 8 bases and 6 bases, with 11 bases remaining between them. The CDR3 runs 12 residues. CDR3: CAIGQRVNEQFF. The DNA for the CDR3 is TGTGCCATCGGACAGCGGGTCAATGAGCAGTTCTTC.

This clonotype was seen many times. The chain joins TRBV4-1 to TRBJ1-2, with 9 bases lining up with TRBD1. The CDR3 loop spans 13 amino acids. The ends lost 1 base at V and 6 bases at J; junction bases unmatched: 0. The germline V gene has CDR1 MGHRA and CDR2 YSYEKL. CDR3 DNA sequence: TGCGCCAGCAGCCAAGGGACAGGGGATGGCTACACCTTC. Its protein product is CASSQGTGDGYTF.

The chain links TRBV19 to TRBJ1-1; the match to TRBD1 covers 7 bases. The trim removed 6 bases at V and 0 bases at J, leaving 7 bases unmatched. The CDR3 spans 15 residues. Germline-derived CDR1 and CDR2 are LNHDA and SQIVND (reference sequence). The CDR3 here is CASSGQGDLNTEAFF. As DNA, the CDR3 is TGTGCCAGTAGCGGTCAGGGGGACTTGAACACTGAAGCTTTCTTT.

The sample holds a few counts of this clonotype. The J gene is TRBJ2-1, the V gene TRBV12-3 or TRBV12-4; D unresolved. CDR3 size: 13 residues. Trimming pared 5 bases from V and 9 bases from J, leaving 14 bases between. CDR3 amino acids: CASSPKSDVEQFF. The CDR3 DNA reads as TGTGCCAGCAGTCCCAAATCGGATGTTGAGCAGTTCTTC.

In this sample, this clonotype turned up a few times. The chain has TRBV29-1 and TRBJ1-1; TRBD1 agrees at 7 bases. In germline, CDR1 is SQVTM, CDR2 ANQGSEA. The CDR3 loop spans 14 amino acids. Unmatched junction bases numbered 12, after V lost 3 bases and J lost 8 bases. This CDR3 is CSVDTKGRGQEAFF. The DNA for the CDR3 is TGCAGCGTTGACACGAAGGGAAGGGGGCAGGAAGCTTTCTTT.

V gene TRBV7-9 combines with J gene TRBJ2-7; 9 bases are shared with TRBD2. V shed 6 bases, J shed 4 bases, and the junction held 4 bases outside the gene matches. From germline, CDR1 is SEHNR and CDR2 FQNEAQ (reference sequence). The CDR3 is 13 residues long. The CDR3 reads CASRAREGYEQYF. The DNA for the CDR3 is TGTGCCAGCAGGGCGCGGGAGGGTTACGAGCAGTACTTC.

The gene calls are TRBV7-3 and TRBJ2-7, with 13 bases identical to TRBD2. V lost 6 bases and J lost 7; bases outside the gene matches: 9. CDR1 is SGHTA and CDR2 is FQGTGA in the germline V gene. The CDR3 is 15 residues long. CDR3 coding DNA: TGTGCCAGCAGTGGACTAGCGGGAGTCAGGGGTGAGCAGTACTTC. Residues: CASSGLAGVRGEQYF.

This rearrangement joins TRBV12-3 or TRBV12-4 to TRBJ1-4; TRBD1 matches 9 bases. V shed 8 bases and J 7 bases; nucleotides not matched to a gene: 5. The CDR3 totals 13 residues. DNA of the CDR3: TGTGCCAGCGGGGACAGGGCTCTTGAAAAACTGTTTTTT. This sequence encodes CASGDRALEKLFF.

The table lists this clonotype with a few counts. The rearrangement uses TRBV3-1 and TRBJ1-3; no firm D call. This CDR3 spans 15 amino acids. Per germline, CDR1 LGHDT and CDR2 YNNKEL (reference sequence). V lost 4 bases to trimming and J lost 0 bases, with 10 bases between them. CDR3 protein: CASSPSRHSGNTIYF. In DNA, the CDR3 is TGTGCCAGCAGCCCCTCCCGACACTCTGGAAACACCATATATTTT. Drawing the rest from reference TRBV3-1 and TRBJ1-3, the complete variable domain is DTAVSQTPKYLVTQMGNDKSIKCEQNLGHDTMYWYKQDSKKFLKIMFSYNNKELIINETVPNRFSPKSPDKAHLNLHINSLELGDSAVYFCASSPSRHSGNTIYFGEGSWLTVV.

The genes are TRBV5-1 and TRBJ2-2; no clear D gene. Trimming removed 1 base from V and 0 bases from J, with 7 bases in between. Germline CDR1 is SGHRS and CDR2 is YFSETQ. This CDR3 has 15 residues. The CDR3 DNA reads as TGCGCCAGCAGCTTGTCCACCGCGAACACCGGGGAGCTGTTTTTT. This translates into CASSLSTANTGELFF.

The chain is built from TRBV7-9 and TRBJ2-3; TRBD2 is a possible D gene (6 bases). The CDR3 sequence is 14 residues long. V was clipped by 5 bases and J by 0 bases, with 9 bases between them. From germline, CDR1 is SEHNR and CDR2 FQNEAQ (reference sequence). CDR3 nucleotides: TGTGCCAGCAGCCGGGACTCTAGCACAGATACGCAGTATTTT. The encoded protein is CASSRDSSTDTQYF.

This clonotype turned up a few times. The genes are TRBV20-1 and TRBJ2-7; 7 bases are a match to TRBD1. This CDR3 region has 13 residues. The germline V gene has CDR1 DFQATT and CDR2 SNEGSKA (reference sequence). The ends lost 5 bases at V and 7 bases at J; junction bases unmatched: 11. The CDR3, as DNA: TGCAGTGCTCGTATTACAGGGGCCCTTGAGCAGTACTTC. Translating it yields CSARITGALEQYF.

This chain links TRBV15 with TRBJ1-4; a weak D match, TRBD1 (5 bases). Germline V gene sequence: CDR1 LNHNV, CDR2 YYDKDF (reference sequence). Trimming cost V 1 base and J 8 bases, with 17 bases left between them. The CDR3 spans 16 residues. The CDR3, as DNA: TGTGCCACCAGCAGAGTTTTTCGCGGTGGGACCGAAAAACTGTTTTTT. Translating it yields CATSRVFRGGTEKLFF.

There are a few counts of this clonotype. The genes are TRBV15 and TRBJ1-1, with unresolved D. This CDR3 has 16 residues. Per germline, CDR1 LNHNV and CDR2 YYDKDF (reference sequence). V gave up 2 bases and J gave up 1 base, with 14 bases separating them. CDR3: CATSRWSLEANTEAFF. The CDR3 bases are TGTGCCACCAGCAGATGGTCTTTAGAAGCGAACACTGAAGCTTTCTTT.

The V gene is TRBV10-3, the J gene TRBJ2-7; D is perhaps TRBD1 or TRBD2 (5 bases each). CDR1 and CDR2 from the germline V gene are ENHRY and SYGVKD. The CDR3 is 17 amino acids. Trimming left V 1 base short and J 2 bases short, with 18 bases between. For the CDR3, the DNA is TGTGCCATCAGTGAGTGGGACGTCGAAAACTTTCCCTACGAGCAGTACTTC. This codes for CAISEWDVENFPYEQYF.

The chain recombines TRBV7-9 with TRBJ2-1; TRBD2 agrees at 11 bases. Trimming cost V 4 bases and J 6 bases; bases outside gene matches: 5. CDR3 length: 15 residues. Germline V CDR1 and CDR2: SEHNR, FQNEAQ (reference sequence). CDR3 region: CASSSISGRVNEQFF. The CDR3 region has the DNA TGTGCCAGCAGCTCAATTAGCGGGAGGGTCAATGAGCAGTTCTTC.

By its share, this clonotype is medium-sized. The gene calls are TRBV4-1 and TRBJ1-3, with D unresolved. Trimming took off 4 bases at V and 5 bases at J, with 15 bases between the two ends. Per the germline V gene, CDR1 is MGHRA and CDR2 is YSYEKL. The CDR3 is 15 amino acids. The CDR3 is CASSPEADPRNTIYF. CDR3 in DNA: TGCGCCAGCAGCCCCGAAGCGGACCCACGAAACACCATATATTTT.

The genes are TRBV12-3 or TRBV12-4 and TRBJ2-7, with D tentatively TRBD2 (5 bases). There are 12 residues in the CDR3. The V and J ends lost 3 bases and 6 bases respectively, with 9 bases between them. The chain's CDR3 is CASSFFGIEQYF. In DNA, the CDR3 is TGTGCCAGCAGTTTCTTCGGGATCGAGCAGTACTTC.

The rearrangement joins TRBV3-1 to TRBJ1-4; perhaps TRBD1 as D (5 bases). Germline V gives CDR1 LGHDT, CDR2 YNNKEL (reference sequence). The CDR3 extends over 13 amino acids. Trimming shortened V by 1 base and J by 11 bases, and 11 bases separated the two germline ends. The CDR3 DNA follows: TGTGCCAGCAGCCAAGCAGACGGGGGGAAACTGTTTTTT. Translation gives CASSQADGGKLFF.